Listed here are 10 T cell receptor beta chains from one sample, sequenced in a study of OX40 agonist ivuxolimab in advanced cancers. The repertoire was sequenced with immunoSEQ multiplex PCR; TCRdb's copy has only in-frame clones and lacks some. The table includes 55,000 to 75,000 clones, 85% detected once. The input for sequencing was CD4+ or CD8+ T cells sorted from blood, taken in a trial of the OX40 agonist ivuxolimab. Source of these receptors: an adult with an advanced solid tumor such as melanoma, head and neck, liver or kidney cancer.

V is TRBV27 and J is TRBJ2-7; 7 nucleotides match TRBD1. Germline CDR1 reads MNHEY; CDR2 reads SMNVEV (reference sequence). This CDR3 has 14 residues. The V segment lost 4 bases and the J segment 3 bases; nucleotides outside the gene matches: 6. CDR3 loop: CASSSPDRLYEQYF. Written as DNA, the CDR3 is TGTGCCAGCAGTTCGCCGGACAGGCTCTACGAGCAGTACTTC.

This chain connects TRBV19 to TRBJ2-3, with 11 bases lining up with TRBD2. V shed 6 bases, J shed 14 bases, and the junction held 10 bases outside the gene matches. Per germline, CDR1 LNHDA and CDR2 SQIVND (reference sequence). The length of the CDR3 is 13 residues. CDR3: CASRATSGAPPYF. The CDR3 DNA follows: TGTGCCAGTAGGGCGACTAGCGGGGCACCCCCGTATTTT. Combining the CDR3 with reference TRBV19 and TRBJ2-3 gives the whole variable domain DGGITQSPKYLFRKEGQNVTLSCEQNLNHDAMYWYRQDPGQGLRLIYYSQIVNDFQKGDIAEGYSVSREKKESFPLTVTSAQKNPTAFYLCASRATSGAPPYFGPGTRLTVL.

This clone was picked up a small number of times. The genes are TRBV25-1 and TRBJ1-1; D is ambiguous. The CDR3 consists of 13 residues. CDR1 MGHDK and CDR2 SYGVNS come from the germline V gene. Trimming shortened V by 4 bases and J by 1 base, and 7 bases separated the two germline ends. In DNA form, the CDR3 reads TGTGCCAGCAGTGGGTTGGCGAACACTGAAGCTTTCTTT. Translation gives CASSGLANTEAFF. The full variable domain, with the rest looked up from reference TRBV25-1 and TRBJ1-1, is EADIYQTPRYLVIGTGKKITLECSQTMGHDKMYWYQQDPGMELHLIHYSYGVNSTEKGDLSSESTVSRIRTEHFPLTLESARPSHTSQYLCASSGLANTEAFFGQGTRLTVV.

CDR3 in amino acids: CASSSPGVVKQPQHF. In DNA, the CDR3 is TGTGCCAGCAGCTCACCCGGGGTGGTAAAACAGCCCCAGCATTTT. The V gene is TRBV7-2, the J gene TRBJ1-5; D remains unclear. This CDR3 is built from 15 residues. Germline V gene sequence: CDR1 SGHTA, CDR2 FQGNSA. V gave up 4 bases and J gave up 7 bases, with 17 bases separating them.

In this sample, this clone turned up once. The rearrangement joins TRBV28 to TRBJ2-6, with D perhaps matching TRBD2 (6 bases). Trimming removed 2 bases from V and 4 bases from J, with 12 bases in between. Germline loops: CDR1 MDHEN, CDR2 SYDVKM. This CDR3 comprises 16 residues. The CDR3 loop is CASSLGLPAGANVLTF. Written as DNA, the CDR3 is TGTGCCAGCAGTTTAGGACTACCAGCCGGGGCCAACGTCCTGACTTTC.

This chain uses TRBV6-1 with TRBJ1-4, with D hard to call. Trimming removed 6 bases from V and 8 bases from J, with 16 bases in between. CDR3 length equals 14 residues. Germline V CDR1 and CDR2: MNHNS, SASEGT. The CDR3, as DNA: TGTGCCAGCAGGAACGGGCTGGGCTACGAAAAACTGTTTTTT. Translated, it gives CASRNGLGYEKLFF.

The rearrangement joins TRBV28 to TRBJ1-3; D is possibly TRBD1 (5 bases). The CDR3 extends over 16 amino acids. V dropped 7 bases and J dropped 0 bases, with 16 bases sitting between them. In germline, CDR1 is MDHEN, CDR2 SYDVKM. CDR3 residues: CASTPPGTSSGNTIYF. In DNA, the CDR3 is TGTGCCAGCACGCCTCCCGGGACGAGCTCTGGAAACACCATATATTTT.

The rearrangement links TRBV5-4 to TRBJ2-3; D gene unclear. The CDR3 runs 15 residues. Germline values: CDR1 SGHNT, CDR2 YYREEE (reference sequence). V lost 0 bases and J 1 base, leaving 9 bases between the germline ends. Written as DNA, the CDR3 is TGTGCCAGCAGCTTGGCCGGACCTCGCACAGATACGCAGTATTTT. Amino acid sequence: CASSLAGPRTDTQYF. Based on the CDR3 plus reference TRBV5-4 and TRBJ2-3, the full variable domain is ETGVTQSPTHLIKTRGQQVTLRCSSQSGHNTVSWYQQALGQGPQFIFQYYREEENGRGNFPPRFSGLQFPNYSSELNVNALELDDSALYLCASSLAGPRTDTQYFGPGTRLTVL.

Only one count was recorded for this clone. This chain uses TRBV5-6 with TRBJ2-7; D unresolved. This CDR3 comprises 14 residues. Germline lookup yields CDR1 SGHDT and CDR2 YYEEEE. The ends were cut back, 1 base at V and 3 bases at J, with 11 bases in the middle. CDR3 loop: CASSLFQSSYEQYF. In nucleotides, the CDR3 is TGTGCCAGCAGCTTGTTTCAGTCAAGCTACGAGCAGTACTTC.

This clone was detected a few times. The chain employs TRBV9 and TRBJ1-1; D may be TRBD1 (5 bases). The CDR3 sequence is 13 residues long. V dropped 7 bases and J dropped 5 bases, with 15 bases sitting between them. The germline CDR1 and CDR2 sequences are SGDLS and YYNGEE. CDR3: CASGARLETEAFF. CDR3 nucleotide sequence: TGTGCCAGCGGGGCAAGACTGGAGACTGAAGCTTTCTTT.